These T cell receptor beta chains were read from a single sample in a study of OX40 agonist ivuxolimab in advanced cancers. Measured with immunoSEQ multiplex PCR; TCRdb has only the in-frame clones, and not every one. The sample has 70,000 or so clones, 75% to 90% seen once; the top ten hold roughly 6.5%. Sequenced material: CD4+ or CD8+ T cells sorted from blood, taken in a trial of the OX40 agonist ivuxolimab. Receptors originate from an adult with an advanced solid tumor such as melanoma, head and neck, liver or kidney cancer. CDR3s include the opening cysteine and the closing phenylalanine or tryptophan. A D gene is named only where the DNA matches it firmly. Size is omitted from some rows. Given values are once, few, many or a class for expanded clones.

D,length,V,J,size,DNA,CDR3
TRBD1,14,TRBV13,TRBJ2-7,.,TGTGCCAGCAGCTTAGGACAGGGGGCGAGTGAGCAGTACTTC,CASSLGQGASEQYF
.,14,TRBV13,TRBJ1-2,.,TGTGCCAGCAGACAAAAAGCCAACAGGGATGGCTACACCTTC,CASRQKANRDGYTF
TRBD1,18,TRBV4-1,TRBJ1-2,.,TGCGCCAGCAGCCCTGTAGGACAGGGGGCGCATGGGATGTATGGCTACACCTTC,CASSPVGQGAHGMYGYTF
.,15,TRBV4-3,TRBJ1-6,.,TGCGCCAGCAGCCAAGATGACAGGACAAATTCACCCCTCCACTTT,CASSQDDRTNSPLHF
.,15,TRBV6-1,TRBJ2-7,.,TGTGCCAGCAGTGAAACTCCCCCGGGGCCCTACGAGCAGTACTTC,CASSETPPGPYEQYF
TRBD2,15,TRBV19,TRBJ2-3,.,TGTGCCAGTAGACCAGCGGGATCCATCACAGATACGCAGTATTTT,CASRPAGSITDTQYF
TRBD2,18,TRBV27,TRBJ2-1,.,TGTGCCAGCAGGGAGGGACTAGCGGGAGAGCACTCCTACAATGAGCAGTTCTTC,CASREGLAGEHSYNEQFF
.,13,TRBV6-5,TRBJ1-1,.,TGTGCCAGCTCCCAGGGGCGGAACACTGAAGCTTTCTTT,CASSQGRNTEAFF
.,14,TRBV6-5,TRBJ1-1,.,TGTGCCAGCAGTTATAGAGGGGGGAACACTGAAGCTTTCTTT,CASSYRGGNTEAFF
.,15,TRBV7-9,TRBJ2-2,.,TGTGCCAGCAGGGCCGCCACAGGAGAGGACGGGGAGCTGTTTTTT,CASRAATGEDGELFF
TRBD2,17,TRBV9,TRBJ2-3,.,TGTGCCAGCAGCGTAGTCTCATTAGCGGGAGGCACAGATACGCAGTATTTT,CASSVVSLAGGTDTQYF
.,16,TRBV9,TRBJ1-1,.,TGTGCCAGCAGCGTAGCCTTGGACAGATCGAACACTGAAGCTTTCTTT,CASSVALDRSNTEAFF
.,13,TRBV19,TRBJ1-1,.,TGTGCCAGTAGTATCGGAAGGAACACTGAAGCTTTCTTT,CASSIGRNTEAFF
TRBD2,15,TRBV9,TRBJ2-7,.,TGTGCCAGCGCGCAAACTAGCGGTCCTACCTACGAGCAGTACTTC,CASAQTSGPTYEQYF
.,16,TRBV6-6,TRBJ1-1,once,TGTGCCAGCCTTTCCTGGAGAGGGGTGGGGGGCACTGAAGCTTTCTTT,CASLSWRGVGGTEAFF